Only one count was recorded for the clone carrying this TCR beta chain. As yet, its antigen is unknown. The source of the sample is a study of shared clonotypes between healthy human individuals. General study results and limits: Estimated clonotype richness was generally higher in naive than memory subsets.

Germline CDR1 is SGHAT and CDR2 is FQNNGV. The CDR3 covers 14 residues. Deletions cut 2 bases from V and 1 base from J, with 9 bases between. Positive CCR7 selection of CD45RO-negative cells yielded the naive CD8 cells, and terminally differentiated effector memory CD45RA+ cells were excluded. The donor cohort consisted entirely of Caucasian adults residing in Nashville, Tennessee. Clones were read by immunoSEQ multiplex PCR, and TCRdb kept only the in-frame ones, dropping some. This sample carries fewer than 850,000 clones, around 96% of them seen once, and the ten largest clones take under 0.3%. The chain has TRBV11-2 and TRBJ2-7; D is uncertain. The sequence was collected from a man younger than 40 in good health. The sequenced sample consisted of naive CD8+ T cells sorted from blood. The CDR3 sequence: CASSLFGYSYEQYF. The CDR3 DNA follows: TGTGCCAGCAGCTTATTTGGATATTCCTACGAGCAGTACTTC.